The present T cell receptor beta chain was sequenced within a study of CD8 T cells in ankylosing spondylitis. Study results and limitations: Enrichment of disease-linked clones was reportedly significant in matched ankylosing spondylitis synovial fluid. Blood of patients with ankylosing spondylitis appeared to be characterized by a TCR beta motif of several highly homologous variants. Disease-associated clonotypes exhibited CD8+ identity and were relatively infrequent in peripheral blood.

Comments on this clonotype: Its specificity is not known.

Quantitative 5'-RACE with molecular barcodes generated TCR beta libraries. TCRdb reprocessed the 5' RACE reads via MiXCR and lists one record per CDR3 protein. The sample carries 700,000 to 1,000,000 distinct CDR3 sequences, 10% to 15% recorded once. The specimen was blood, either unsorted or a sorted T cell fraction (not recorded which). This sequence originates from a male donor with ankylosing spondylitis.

This CDR3 reads CASSFGQGGQPQHF. The CDR3 coding sequence is TGCGCCAGCAGCTTCGGGCAGGGAGGTCAGCCCCAGCATTTT. The rearrangement joins TRBV5-1 to TRBJ1-5; possibly TRBD1 for D (5 bases). V was trimmed by 2 bases and J by 6 bases, leaving 12 bases between them. CDR1 and CDR2 (germline): SGHRS, YFSETQ. The CDR3 loop spans 14 amino acids.